Presented here are 11 T cell receptor beta chains from one specimen sequenced in a study of shared clonotypes between healthy human individuals. Using immunoSEQ multiplex PCR, the repertoire was profiled, and TCRdb retains in-frame clones only, with some absent. The sample holds hundreds of thousands of clones, around 78% seen once. Sequencing was performed on PBMCs. These receptors were collected from a woman between 40 and 55 years old in good health. Some clones in this sample may be carry-over from other donors' samples.

The chain combines TRBV5-4 with TRBJ2-5, with 7 bases that match TRBD2. Germline trimming cut 4 bases from V and 0 bases from J; bases unmatched to any gene: 6. Per the germline V gene, CDR1 is SGHNT and CDR2 is YYREEE (reference sequence). CDR3 length: 15 residues. The DNA of the CDR3 is TGTGCCAGCAGCCGTAAGACTAGCCACCAAGAGACCCAGTACTTC. It codes for CASSRKTSHQETQYF. Full variable domain (missing parts from reference TRBV5-4 and TRBJ2-5): ETGVTQSPTHLIKTRGQQVTLRCSSQSGHNTVSWYQQALGQGPQFIFQYYREEENGRGNFPPRFSGLQFPNYSSELNVNALELDDSALYLCASSRKTSHQETQYFGPGTRLLVL.

The chain links TRBV4-1 to TRBJ1-1; TRBD1 matches at 10 bases. Germline-derived CDR1 and CDR2 are MGHRA and YSYEKL. J gave up 2 bases and V 2 bases, and 5 bases lay outside the gene matches. The length of the CDR3 is 16 residues. CDR3 amino acids: CASSQRQGAVNTEAFF. CDR3 DNA sequence: TGCGCCAGCAGCCAACGACAGGGGGCGGTAAACACTGAAGCTTTCTTT.

This clone was seen more than once but under ten times. The chain joins TRBV7-2 to TRBJ2-2; the D gene is possibly TRBD1 (6 bases). The CDR3 totals 15 residues. Germline lookup yields CDR1 SGHTA and CDR2 FQGNSA. The V gene lost 5 bases and the J gene lost 5 bases, with 15 bases spanning the gap. The CDR3 region is CASSPARTATGELFF. The DNA of the CDR3 is TGTGCCAGCAGCCCGGCCAGGACAGCTACCGGGGAGCTGTTTTTT.

This clone was counted between two and nine times. This chain connects TRBV19 to TRBJ2-1, with D tentatively TRBD1 or TRBD2 (5 bases each). CDR1 is LNHDA and CDR2 is SQIVND in the germline V gene (reference sequence). V lost 1 base to trimming and J lost 10 bases, with 8 bases between them. CDR3 size: 12 residues. CDR3 loop: CASSIGGREQFF. The CDR3 DNA reads as TGTGCCAGTAGTATAGGGGGGAGAGAGCAGTTCTTC.

This rearrangement joins TRBV7-6 to TRBJ2-3; a weak D match, TRBD1 (5 bases). Trimming left V 4 bases short and J 5 bases short, with 10 bases between. This CDR3 is 13 amino acids long. The V gene's germline CDR1 is SGHVS and CDR2 FNYEAQ. The CDR3 sequence is CASSSRRGDTQYF. DNA for the CDR3: TGTGCCAGCAGCTCGAGAAGGGGAGATACGCAGTATTTT. Based on the CDR3 plus reference TRBV7-6 and TRBJ2-3, the full variable domain is GAGVSQSPRYKVTKRGQDVALRCDPISGHVSLYWYRQALGQGPEFLTYFNYEAQQDKSGLPNDRFSAERPEGSISTLTIQRTEQRDSAMYRCASSSRRGDTQYFGPGTRLTVL.

This CDR3 reads CASGLGNNQPQHF. In DNA, the CDR3 is TGTGCTAGTGGTTTGGGTAACAATCAGCCCCAGCATTTT. V usage is TRBV12-5 and J usage is TRBJ1-5; D is unclear. The CDR3 extends over 13 amino acids. The V gene lost 1 base and the J gene lost 3 bases, with 4 bases spanning the gap. Germline CDR1 and CDR2: LGHNT and FRNRAP.

The rearrangement joins TRBV9 to TRBJ2-1; unclear D gene. The CDR3 spans 13 residues. Trimming removed 6 bases at V and 2 bases at J, with 9 bases between. CDR1 is SGDLS and CDR2 is YYNGEE in the germline V gene. CDR3 DNA: TGTGCCAGCACCCAGGATCCCTACAATGAGCAGTTCTTC. Protein: CASTQDPYNEQFF.

CDR3 sequence: CASSPAGLAVNTGELFF. DNA for the CDR3: TGTGCCAGCTCACCGGCGGGACTAGCGGTGAACACCGGGGAGCTGTTTTTT. V gene TRBV18 combines with J gene TRBJ2-2; 11 bases line up with TRBD2. Germline-derived CDR1 and CDR2 are KGHSH and LQKENI. There are 17 residues in the CDR3. J was trimmed by 1 base and V by 3 bases; bases with no gene match: 4.

The V call is TRBV27, the J call TRBJ2-7; D perhaps matches TRBD1 (7 bases). Trimming removed 4 bases from V and 4 bases from J, with 11 bases in between. The CDR3 extends over 13 amino acids. Germline CDR1 and CDR2: MNHEY and SMNVEV (reference sequence). The CDR3: CASSYRGGYEQYF. The CDR3 region has the DNA TGTGCCAGCAGTTACAGGGGAGGTTACGAGCAGTACTTC.

This chain joins TRBV6-6 and TRBJ1-4; D is ambiguous. The germline V and J ends were trimmed by 0 bases and 0 bases, with 8 bases remaining between them. This CDR3 comprises 16 residues. Germline loops: CDR1 MNHNY, CDR2 SVGAGI (reference sequence). The CDR3 nucleotides are TGTGCCAGCAGTTACTCGGCCGTTGCAACTAATGAAAAACTGTTTTTT. It yields the protein CASSYSAVATNEKLFF.

This clone was recorded a few times. The J gene is TRBJ2-3, the V gene TRBV9; no reliable D call. The CDR3 is 16 residues long. The V and J ends lost 0 bases and 0 bases respectively, with 11 bases between them. Looked up from germline, CDR1 is SGDLS and CDR2 is YYNGEE. CDR3 sequence reads: CASSVAYYHSTDTQYF. CDR3 DNA: TGTGCCAGCAGCGTAGCTTACTACCATAGCACAGATACGCAGTATTTT.